Included here is one T cell receptor (beta chain) sequence, with context. The target antigen is unknown. Profiling relied on immunoSEQ multiplex PCR, and the TCRdb table lists in-frame clones only, not all of them. The sample lists roughly 520,000 clones, 95% to 97% occurring once. The sample comes from a study of shared clonotypes between healthy human individuals. Regarding the study as a whole: At large depth, rarefaction still showed sorted-subset sequencing to be incomplete. Generally, estimated richness proved larger in naive subsets than it did in memory subsets. When naive CD4 clonotypes were compared across a few donors, approximately 5% were shared. Shared clonotypes across all four donors exceeded non-shared ones in generation probability.

The CDR3 length is 14 residues. Germline V gene sequence: CDR1 SNHLY, CDR2 FYNNEI. Trimming left V 1 base short and J 7 bases short, with 10 bases between. The material sequenced was naive CD4+ T cells sorted from blood. As to subset: CD45RA+ positively selected. This sequence was found in a woman in her twenties or thirties in good health. The chain employs TRBV2 and TRBJ1-4; D gene uncertain. The CDR3 region has the DNA TGTGCCAGCAGTGAAGGAAAGATAGGTGAAAAACTGTTTTTT. Translation: CASSEGKIGEKLFF.